This T cell receptor (beta chain) stems from a study of post-analysis software for immune sequencing data. Study at large: Progressive-relapsing, secondary progressive and relapsing-remitting multiple sclerosis were among the disease courses included.

Turning to this clonotype: Its antigen is not known. Germline is not matched at one junction end, which may reflect a read error.

CDR1 is SGHAT, CDR2 FQNNGV, per germline. CDR3 length: 18 amino acids. General study results and limits: Batch-matched samples strongly co-clustered by F measure. Significantly lower normalized Chao1 diversity was found in patients with multiple sclerosis relative to controls. There were five or six TRBV segments more frequent in patients than controls, and TRBV5-6, TRBV5-1 and TRBV20-1 were among them.

cDNA libraries of TCR beta carried unique molecular identifiers. In TCRdb, the PCR reads were re-called with MiXCR into one record per CDR3 protein. Of roughly 540,000 distinct CDR3 sequences in the sample, around 34% were seen once. Material for sequencing was blood. V and J are TRBV11-2 and TRBJ2-3, with 10 bases aligning to TRBD2. This TCR came from a girl aged 2 to 17 with multiple sclerosis. The CDR3 is CAGSLGLAGESSTDTQYF. DNA of the CDR3: TGTGCCGGCAGCCTAGGGCTAGCGGGGGAATCTAGCACAGATACGCAGTATTTT.